A selection of T cell receptor beta chains follows, all from one sample in a study of blood T cell repertoires in COVID-19. Libraries were prepared by immunoSEQ multiplex PCR; TCRdb keeps only in-frame clonotypes and omits some of them. Of approximately 170,000 clones in the sample, 81% were seen once. Sequencing was done on a sample of peripheral blood. These receptors all come from a man in his 60s with active or convalescent COVID-19. Both conserved end residues are part of each CDR3. A D gene is named only where the DNA matches it firmly. Part of the rows lack a size; the others show once, few, many or a class for expanded clones.

V: TRBV3-1/TRBV3-2; J: TRBJ2-4; size: once; D: .; CDR3: CASSLTGSKNIQYF; DNA: TGTGCCAGCAGCCTCACAGGGTCCAAAAACATTCAGTACTTC
V: TRBV3-1/TRBV3-2; J: TRBJ2-7; size: .; D: .; CDR3: CASSQALGREYF; DNA: TGTGCCAGCAGCCAAGCTCTCGGCAGGGAGTACTTC
V: TRBV5-1; J: TRBJ2-7; size: .; D: TRBD1; CDR3: CASTTAGQGYYEQYF; DNA: TGCGCCAGCACTACAGCGGGACAGGGATACTACGAGCAGTACTTC
V: TRBV24-1; J: TRBJ2-7; size: many; D: TRBD1; CDR3: CATSDLTTGKQYF; DNA: TGTGCCACCAGTGATTTAACGACAGGGAAGCAGTACTTC
V: TRBV3-1/TRBV3-2; J: TRBJ2-7; size: .; D: TRBD1; CDR3: CASSDSTTGGYEQYF; DNA: TGTGCCAGCAGCGACAGCACGACAGGGGGCTACGAGCAGTACTTC
V: TRBV9; J: TRBJ1-1; size: .; D: .; CDR3: CASSVGGDTEAFF; DNA: TGTGCCAGCAGCGTAGGGGGGGACACTGAAGCTTTCTTT
V: TRBV6-5; J: TRBJ2-5; size: .; D: TRBD1; CDR3: CASSSGQAIGQTQYF; DNA: TGTGCCAGCAGTTCAGGACAGGCTATTGGGCAGACCCAGTACTTC
V: TRBV28; J: TRBJ2-3; size: .; D: TRBD2; CDR3: CASSFGGRRDTQYF; DNA: TGTGCCAGCAGTTTTGGCGGGAGAAGAGATACGCAGTATTTT
V: TRBV2; J: TRBJ2-7; size: .; D: TRBD1; CDR3: CASRRTGTYEQYF; DNA: TGTGCCAGCAGGAGGACAGGGACCTACGAGCAGTACTTC
V: TRBV3-1/TRBV3-2; J: TRBJ2-1; size: .; D: .; CDR3: CASRQQPQGGEQFF; DNA: TGTGCCAGCAGGCAGCAACCGCAGGGCGGTGAGCAGTTCTTC
V: TRBV9; J: TRBJ2-7; size: .; D: TRBD1; CDR3: CASSVDRVPYEQYF; DNA: TGTGCCAGCAGCGTCGACAGGGTCCCCTACGAGCAGTACTTC
V: TRBV18; J: TRBJ1-2; size: .; D: TRBD1; CDR3: CASSLVTGSTGYGYTF; DNA: TGTGCCAGCTCACTTGTGACAGGGAGTACGGGCTATGGCTACACCTTC
V: TRBV6-5; J: TRBJ1-1; size: .; D: .; CDR3: CASSKKGMNTEAFF; DNA: TGTGCCAGCAGCAAGAAGGGGATGAACACTGAAGCTTTCTTT
V: TRBV4-1; J: TRBJ2-6; size: .; D: TRBD1; CDR3: CASSQDRQGRTGANVLTF; DNA: TGCGCCAGCAGCCAAGATAGACAGGGTCGTACTGGGGCCAACGTCCTGACTTTC
V: TRBV4-1; J: TRBJ2-7; size: .; D: TRBD2; CDR3: CASSQDASGSSWGYEQYF; DNA: TGCGCCAGCAGCCAAGATGCTAGCGGGAGTAGTTGGGGCTACGAGCAGTACTTC
V: TRBV24-1; J: TRBJ2-1; size: .; D: .; CDR3: CATSDSSSYNEQFF; DNA: TGTGCCACCAGTGATTCCAGCTCCTACAATGAGCAGTTCTTC
V: TRBV5-1; J: TRBJ2-3; size: .; D: .; CDR3: CASSLGGAMRRGDTQYF; DNA: TGCGCCAGCAGCTTGGGCGGGGCAATGCGGAGGGGAGATACGCAGTATTTT
V: TRBV5-1; J: TRBJ2-7; size: .; D: TRBD2; CDR3: CASSPSGTSTEQYF; DNA: TGCGCCAGCAGCCCCTCCGGGACTAGTACCGAGCAGTACTTC
V: TRBV5-1; J: TRBJ1-1; size: .; D: TRBD1; CDR3: CASSSGQPNTEAFF; DNA: TGCGCCAGCAGCTCGGGACAGCCGAACACTGAAGCTTTCTTT
V: TRBV7-3; J: TRBJ1-6; size: .; D: TRBD1; CDR3: CASSLDRGGGSPLHF; DNA: TGTGCCAGCAGCTTGGACAGGGGCGGGGGTTCACCCCTCCACTTT
V: TRBV7-7; J: TRBJ2-3; size: few; D: .; CDR3: CASSLGQSTDTQYF; DNA: TGTGCTAGCAGCCTAGGACAAAGCACAGATACGCAGTATTTT
V: TRBV18; J: TRBJ1-2; size: .; D: .; CDR3: CASSTGLNSNYGYTF; DNA: TGTGCCAGCTCCACAGGCCTGAATTCTAACTATGGCTACACCTTC
V: TRBV5-6; J: TRBJ2-5; size: .; D: .; CDR3: CASSPFSQETQYF; DNA: TGTGCCAGCAGCCCTTTTTCGCAAGAGACCCAGTACTTC
V: TRBV4-1; J: TRBJ2-3; size: few; D: TRBD2; CDR3: CASSQAASGSRVSTDTQYF; DNA: TGCGCCAGCAGCCAAGCGGCTAGCGGGAGCAGGGTTAGCACAGATACGCAGTATTTT
V: TRBV18; J: TRBJ2-3; size: .; D: TRBD2; CDR3: CASSPGTSGSPDTQYF; DNA: TGTGCCAGCTCACCCGGGACTAGCGGGAGCCCAGATACGCAGTATTTT
V: TRBV18; J: TRBJ2-1; size: .; D: TRBD2; CDR3: CASSPPGLAANEQFF; DNA: TGTGCCAGCTCACCACCGGGACTAGCTGCTAATGAGCAGTTCTTC
V: TRBV6-5; J: TRBJ1-2; size: .; D: TRBD1; CDR3: CASSYSSGGAFMGYTF; DNA: TGTGCCAGCAGTTACTCGTCAGGGGGCGCGTTTATGGGCTACACCTTC
V: TRBV2; J: TRBJ2-7; size: many; D: .; CDR3: CASHGVAVYEQYF; DNA: TGTGCCAGCCACGGGGTGGCAGTCTACGAGCAGTACTTC
V: TRBV14; J: TRBJ2-3; size: .; D: .; CDR3: CASSQDPPLDTQYF; DNA: TGTGCCAGCAGCCAAGACCCCCCTCTAGATACGCAGTATTTT
V: TRBV14; J: TRBJ2-6; size: .; D: .; CDR3: CASSGHRQGANVLTF; DNA: TGTGCCAGCAGCGGACATAGACAGGGGGCCAACGTCCTGACTTTC
V: TRBV28; J: TRBJ2-5; size: .; D: .; CDR3: CASSFGSRETQYF; DNA: TGTGCCAGCAGTTTTGGGAGTAGGGAGACCCAGTACTTC
V: TRBV5-1; J: TRBJ2-2; size: .; D: .; CDR3: CASSIQGTGELFF; DNA: TGCGCCAGCAGCATACAGGGAACCGGGGAGCTGTTTTTT
V: TRBV6-5; J: TRBJ2-3; size: .; D: TRBD2; CDR3: CASSRTSGGTDTQYF; DNA: TGTGCCAGCAGTAGGACTAGCGGGGGCACAGATACGCAGTATTTT
V: TRBV7-2; J: TRBJ2-7; size: .; D: TRBD1; CDR3: CASSSQGAYEQYF; DNA: TGTGCCAGCAGCTCACAGGGGGCCTACGAGCAGTACTTC
V: TRBV6-2/TRBV6-3; J: TRBJ2-7; size: few; D: TRBD1; CDR3: CASSYSPGQGSYEQYF; DNA: TGTGCCAGCAGTTATTCGCCGGGACAGGGCTCCTACGAGCAGTACTTC
V: TRBV10-3; J: TRBJ2-1; size: .; D: TRBD1; CDR3: CAISETGGLYNEQFF; DNA: TGTGCCATCAGCGAGACAGGGGGACTATACAATGAGCAGTTCTTC
V: TRBV3-1/TRBV3-2; J: TRBJ1-1; size: .; D: .; CDR3: CASSQGGSMNTEAFF; DNA: TGTGCCAGCAGCCAAGGTGGTAGCATGAACACTGAAGCTTTCTTT
V: TRBV5-6; J: TRBJ2-7; size: .; D: .; CDR3: CASSARHFYEQYF; DNA: TGTGCCAGCAGCGCCAGGCACTTCTACGAGCAGTACTTC
V: TRBV10-3; J: TRBJ2-3; size: .; D: TRBD1; CDR3: CAISQGAADTQYF; DNA: TGTGCCATCAGCCAGGGGGCTGCAGATACGCAGTATTTT
V: TRBV25-1; J: TRBJ2-7; size: .; D: TRBD1; CDR3: CASRRTGRYEQYF; DNA: TGTGCCAGCAGGCGGACAGGGAGATACGAGCAGTACTTC
V: TRBV18; J: TRBJ1-1; size: .; D: .; CDR3: CASSPDRSTEAFF; DNA: TGTGCCAGCTCACCCGACAGGTCCACTGAAGCTTTCTTT
V: TRBV18; J: TRBJ1-4; size: .; D: TRBD1; CDR3: CASSRDSQATNEKLFF; DNA: TGTGCCAGCTCACGGGACAGTCAGGCAACTAATGAAAAACTGTTTTTT
V: TRBV4-2; J: TRBJ1-2; size: .; D: .; CDR3: CASSQDPGGLVDGYTF; DNA: TGTGCCAGCAGCCAAGATCCCGGGGGGTTAGTCGATGGCTACACCTTC
V: TRBV29-1; J: TRBJ2-3; size: .; D: TRBD1; CDR3: CSGRGTGTTDTQYF; DNA: TGCAGCGGCCGAGGGACAGGGACCACAGATACGCAGTATTTT
V: TRBV5-6; J: TRBJ1-1; size: .; D: .; CDR3: CASSFLGTEAFF; DNA: TGTGCCAGCAGCTTTCTCGGGACAGAAGCTTTCTTT